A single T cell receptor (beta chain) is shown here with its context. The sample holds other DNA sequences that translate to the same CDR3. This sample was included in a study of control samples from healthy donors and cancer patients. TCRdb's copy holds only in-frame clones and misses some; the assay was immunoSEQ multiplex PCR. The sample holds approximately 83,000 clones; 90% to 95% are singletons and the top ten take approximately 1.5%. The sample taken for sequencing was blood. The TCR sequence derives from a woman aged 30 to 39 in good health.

The DNA for the CDR3 is TGTGCCAGCAGCCAAGGAGTAGGGGCGGGCGACCCCAAGGTGACCCAGTACTTC. Translation gives CASSQGVGAGDPKVTQYF. The chain joins TRBV3-1 (or the pseudogene TRBV3-2) to TRBJ2-5, with D perhaps given as TRBD1 or TRBD2 (5 bases each). V shed 1 base and J shed 7 bases, with 25 bases lying between them. Per germline, CDR1 LGHDT and CDR2 YNNKEL (reference sequence). CDR3 size: 18 residues.